This T cell receptor beta chain was observed in a study of glioma-infiltrating T cells. TCR alpha and beta CDR3 regions were amplified from RNA using iRepertoire nested multiplex PCR. TCRdb reanalysed the multiplex PCR reads using MiXCR and keeps one entry per CDR3 protein. The sample consists of approximately 190,000 distinct CDR3 sequences, roughly 32% of them appearing once. The V end lost 4 bases, the J end lost 7 bases, and 14 bases lay between the germline ends. There are 14 residues in the CDR3. Germline loops: CDR1 SGHTA, CDR2 FQGTGA. The specimen sequenced was glioma tissue, nonneoplastic brain tissue, or PBMCs (not recorded which). The V and J genes are TRBV7-3 and TRBJ2-1; D remains ambiguous. The receptor comes from a human donor with low-grade glioma or glioblastoma, undergoing nonglioma brain surgery, or in good health (not recorded which). CDR3 DNA sequence: TGTGCCAGCAGCTCAGGAAAGGGCGGAAATGAGCAGTTCTTC. Translation: CASSSGKGGNEQFF.